These T cell receptor beta chains were read from a single sample in a study of vaccination and CD4 T cells after COVID-19. For these receptors, no antigen is known. Using its own MiXCR run on the PCR reads, TCRdb lists one record per CDR3 protein. The sample includes around 13,000 distinct CDR3 sequences, around 45% of them seen just once. Source material: CD4+ T cells from blood, cultured in vitro. Receptors were obtained from a human donor who had recovered from COVID-19. Both conserved end residues are part of each CDR3. D genes are given only for firm matches. Only some rows state a clone size, as once, few, many or a class for expanded clones.

D: -; size: few; V: TRBV6-1; J: TRBJ1-3; CDR3: CASSPGANGDTIYF; DNA: TGTGCCAGCAGTCCTGGAGCTAACGGGGACACCATATATTTT
D: TRBD2; size: -; V: TRBV20-1; J: TRBJ2-5; CDR3: CSAREGTSREETQYF; DNA: TGCAGTGCTAGAGAGGGGACTAGTCGAGAAGAGACCCAGTACTTC
D: TRBD2; size: -; V: TRBV12-3/TRBV12-4; J: TRBJ2-2; CDR3: CASSILRTSGGLGELFF; DNA: TGTGCCAGCAGTATCCTGAGGACTAGCGGGGGACTCGGGGAGCTGTTTTTT
D: -; size: few; V: TRBV7-2; J: TRBJ2-3; CDR3: CASSLRGSTDTQYF; DNA: TGTGCCAGCAGCTTAAGGGGTTCCACAGATACGCAGTATTTT
D: -; size: -; V: TRBV19; J: TRBJ2-6; CDR3: CASNPGPLLLSGANVLTF; DNA: TGTGCCAGTAACCCGGGACCTCTACTTCTCTCTGGGGCCAACGTCCTGACTTTC
D: -; size: -; V: TRBV24-1; J: TRBJ2-7; CDR3: CATSDLAVEQYF; DNA: TGTGCCACCAGTGATTTAGCAGTCGAGCAGTACTTC
D: -; size: -; V: TRBV5-5; J: TRBJ1-5; CDR3: CASSLVVGQPQHF; DNA: TGTGCCAGCAGCTTGGTGGTGGGTCAGCCCCAGCATTTT
D: -; size: few; V: TRBV19; J: TRBJ1-6; CDR3: CASSIGEGPYSPLHF; DNA: TGTGCCAGTAGTATAGGGGAGGGACCTTATTCACCCCTCCACTTT
D: -; size: few; V: TRBV6-5; J: TRBJ1-2; CDR3: CASSYQQGNGYTF; DNA: TGTGCCAGCAGTTATCAGCAGGGGAATGGCTACACCTTC
D: TRBD1; size: -; V: TRBV2; J: TRBJ1-4; CDR3: CASRPGQGPSPNEKLFF; DNA: TGTGCCAGCAGGCCGGGACAGGGGCCCTCACCCAATGAAAAACTGTTTTTT
D: -; size: few; V: TRBV27; J: TRBJ2-7; CDR3: CATFSPQGYEQYF; DNA: TGTGCCACCTTTTCTCCCCAGGGCTACGAGCAGTACTTC
D: TRBD2; size: -; V: TRBV7-2; J: TRBJ2-5; CDR3: CASSPTSVQGQETQYF; DNA: TGTGCCAGCAGCCCTACTAGCGTCCAGGGACAAGAGACCCAGTACTTC
D: -; size: -; V: TRBV20-1; J: TRBJ1-6; CDR3: CSARETGNSPLHF; DNA: TGCAGTGCTAGAGAAACAGGGAATTCACCCCTCCACTTT
D: -; size: -; V: TRBV6-2/TRBV6-3; J: TRBJ2-5; CDR3: CASSYLVEFWVPRGVGETQYF; DNA: TGTGCCAGCAGTTACCTTGTGGAGTTCTGGGTCCCGCGCGGGGTCGGGGAGACCCAGTACTTC
D: -; size: -; V: TRBV30; J: TRBJ2-5; CDR3: CAWSSQGSGTQYF; DNA: TGTGCCTGGAGTAGTCAGGGTTCGGGGACCCAGTACTTC
D: TRBD1; size: -; V: TRBV19; J: TRBJ1-5; CDR3: CASSIGQVLNQPQHF; DNA: TGTGCCAGTAGCATCGGACAGGTCCTCAATCAGCCCCAGCATTTT
D: TRBD2; size: -; V: TRBV10-2; J: TRBJ2-5; CDR3: CASSETSGYTKTQYF; DNA: TGCGCCAGCAGCGAGACTAGCGGTTATACAAAGACCCAGTACTTC
D: -; size: few; V: TRBV11-2; J: TRBJ2-2; CDR3: CASSSRLVNTGELFF; DNA: TGTGCCAGCAGCTCCCGACTCGTAAACACCGGGGAGCTGTTTTTT
D: TRBD2; size: few; V: TRBV12-5; J: TRBJ2-5; CDR3: CASASGAYQETQYF; DNA: TGTGCTAGTGCGAGCGGGGCGTACCAAGAGACCCAGTACTTC
D: -; size: -; V: TRBV20-1; J: TRBJ2-3; CDR3: CSARGQITDTQYF; DNA: TGCAGTGCTAGAGGGCAGATCACAGATACGCAGTATTTT
D: -; size: few; V: TRBV5-1; J: TRBJ1-2; CDR3: CASSRWQDQYGYTF; DNA: TGCGCCAGCAGCCGCTGGCAAGACCAATATGGCTACACCTTC
D: -; size: -; V: TRBV5-6; J: TRBJ2-5; CDR3: CASSLALGLTETQYF; DNA: TGTGCCAGCAGCTTGGCTCTGGGATTGACAGAGACCCAGTACTTC
D: TRBD2; size: few; V: TRBV11-3; J: TRBJ2-3; CDR3: CASSPRTSGGPITDTQYF; DNA: TGTGCCAGCAGCCCGAGGACTAGCGGGGGCCCCATCACAGATACGCAGTATTTT
D: -; size: few; V: TRBV29-1; J: TRBJ1-6; CDR3: CSVGTGYNSPLHF; DNA: TGCAGCGTCGGGACGGGTTATAATTCACCCCTCCACTTT
D: -; size: -; V: TRBV11-2; J: TRBJ1-6; CDR3: CASSGGDTNSPLHF; DNA: TGTGCCAGCAGCGGCGGGGACACCAATTCACCCCTCCACTTT
D: -; size: -; V: TRBV24-1; J: TRBJ1-5; CDR3: CATSVERGGQPQHF; DNA: TGTGCCACCAGTGTGGAAAGGGGAGGTCAGCCCCAGCATTTT
D: -; size: -; V: TRBV5-1; J: TRBJ2-4; CDR3: CASLGGRRLAKNIQYF; DNA: TGCGCCAGCTTGGGGGGACGGCGGTTAGCCAAAAACATTCAGTACTTC
D: -; size: few; V: TRBV6-1; J: TRBJ1-2; CDR3: CASSEDPLDGYTF; DNA: TGTGCCAGCAGTGAAGATCCCTTGGATGGCTACACCTTC
D: TRBD1; size: -; V: TRBV7-9; J: TRBJ1-1; CDR3: CASSLAGGTGAGEAFF; DNA: TGTGCCAGCAGCTTAGCAGGGGGGACAGGGGCCGGTGAAGCTTTCTTT
D: TRBD1; size: -; V: TRBV6-1; J: TRBJ1-2; CDR3: CASGRTGKRFGYTF; DNA: TGTGCCAGCGGAAGGACAGGGAAACGCTTTGGCTACACCTTC
D: -; size: few; V: TRBV20-1; J: TRBJ1-2; CDR3: CSAPRGTEYGYTF; DNA: TGCAGTGCTCCACGGGGGACCGAATATGGCTACACCTTC